These 3 T cell receptor beta chains were all obtained from the same sample, sequenced in a study of T cell repertoires in cytomegalovirus infection. These receptors' antigens are unknown. TCRdb re-analysed the reads in MiXCR, keeping a single row per CDR3 protein. Here the sample spans about 310,000 distinct CDR3 sequences, about 25% being singletons. This specimen was cultured PBMCs, taken from culture after CMV antigen stimulation. These receptors came from a human donor in good health (CMV status not recorded). Some clones in this sample may be carry-over from other donors' samples.

This sequence joins TRBV11-1 and TRBJ2-5, with D perhaps matching TRBD1 (6 bases). CDR1 and CDR2 (germline): SGHAT, FQDESV (reference sequence). The CDR3 has 14 residues. Between the trimmed V and J ends, which lost 8 bases and 4 bases, there was a span of 17 bases. The CDR3: CASATSQGGETQYF. CDR3 sequence (DNA): TGTGCCAGCGCAACATCCCAAGGGGGAGAGACCCAGTACTTC.

This clonotype has a handful of counts. This chain joins TRBV20-1 and TRBJ1-2; TRBD1 matches at 10 bases. Germline assignment: CDR1 DFQATT and CDR2 SNEGSKA (reference sequence). The CDR3 contains 15 residues. The ends lost 3 bases at V and 1 base at J; junction bases unmatched: 5. The chain's CDR3 is CSARGDRGGNYGYTF. The CDR3 DNA reads as TGCAGTGCTAGGGGGGACAGGGGAGGTAACTATGGCTACACCTTC.

In its sample, this clonotype was seen many times. This chain connects TRBV11-2 to TRBJ2-3; no firm D call. Germline loops: CDR1 SGHAT, CDR2 FQNNGV. The CDR3 runs to 13 residues. With 2 bases removed from V and 4 bases from J, the gap between germline ends came to 7 bases. DNA for the CDR3: TGTGCCAGCAGCTTAAGAGTCGCAGATACGCAGTATTTT. Translating it yields CASSLRVADTQYF.